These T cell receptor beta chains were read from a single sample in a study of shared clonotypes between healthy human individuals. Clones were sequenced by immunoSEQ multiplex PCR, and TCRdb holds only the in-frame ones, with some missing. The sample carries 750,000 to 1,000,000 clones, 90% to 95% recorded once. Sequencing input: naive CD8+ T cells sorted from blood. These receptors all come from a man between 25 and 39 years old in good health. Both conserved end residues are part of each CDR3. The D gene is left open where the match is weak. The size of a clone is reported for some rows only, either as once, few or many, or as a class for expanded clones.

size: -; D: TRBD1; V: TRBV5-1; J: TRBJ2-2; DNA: TGCGCCAGCAAGGGACAGGGGGCTAGCACCGGGGAGCTGTTTTTT; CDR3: CASKGQGASTGELFF
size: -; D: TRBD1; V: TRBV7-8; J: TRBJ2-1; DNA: TGTGCCAGCAGCCTATGGACCCATACAGGGGCCTACAATGAGCAGTTCTTC; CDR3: CASSLWTHTGAYNEQFF
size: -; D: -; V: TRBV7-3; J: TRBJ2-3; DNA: TGTGCCAGCAGCCCAGACACAGATACGCAGTATTTT; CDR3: CASSPDTDTQYF
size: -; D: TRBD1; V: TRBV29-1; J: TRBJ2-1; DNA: TGCAGCGTTCGCCGGGACAGGGGGCAATCCTACAATGAGCAGTTCTTC; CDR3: CSVRRDRGQSYNEQFF
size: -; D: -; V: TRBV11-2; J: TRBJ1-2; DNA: TGTGCCAGCAGCTCCCCCAAGACAGGACCGGGGATTGGCTACACCTTC; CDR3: CASSSPKTGPGIGYTF
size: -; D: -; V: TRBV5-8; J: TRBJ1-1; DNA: TGTGCCAGCAGCTTGAACAGGAACACTGAAGCTTTCTTT; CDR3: CASSLNRNTEAFF
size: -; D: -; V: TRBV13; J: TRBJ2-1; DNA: TGTGCCAGCTCCCGCGGGGTTTATAACAGCGCGCATGAGCAGTTCTTC; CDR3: CASSRGVYNSAHEQFF
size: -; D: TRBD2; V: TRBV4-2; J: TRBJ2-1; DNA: TGTGCCAGCAGCCAAGTACTAGCGTACGATGAGCAGTTCTTC; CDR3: CASSQVLAYDEQFF
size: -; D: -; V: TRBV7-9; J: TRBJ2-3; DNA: TGTGCCAGCGTCGAAGGGGGAGATACGCAGTATTTT; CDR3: CASVEGGDTQYF
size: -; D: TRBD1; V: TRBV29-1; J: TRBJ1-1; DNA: TGCAGCGTTGTAACAGGGGGCACTGAAGCTTTCTTT; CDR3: CSVVTGGTEAFF
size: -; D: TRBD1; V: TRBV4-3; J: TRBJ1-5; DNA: TGCGCCAGCAGCCGAGACAGGGTCGTCGGGGCCCAGCATTTT; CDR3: CASSRDRVVGAQHF
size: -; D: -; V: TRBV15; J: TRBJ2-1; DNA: TGTGCCACCAGCAGAGATTGGGACAATGAGCAGTTCTTC; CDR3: CATSRDWDNEQFF
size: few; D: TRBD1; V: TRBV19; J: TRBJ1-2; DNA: TGTGCCAGTAGCAAGGGGGCTAGCGGCTACACCTTC; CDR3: CASSKGASGYTF
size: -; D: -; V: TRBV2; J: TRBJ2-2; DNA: TGTGCCAGGGGGAGCGACCGCCACCGGGAGCTGTTTTTT; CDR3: CARGSDRHRELFF